The next 18 T cell receptor beta chains were all read from a single sample in a study of identical twins. TCRdb recomputed calls from the 5' RACE reads with MiXCR, one row per CDR3 protein. The repertoire includes nearly 900,000 distinct CDR3 sequences, 12% of them detected once, and 1.5% to 2% sits in the top ten. The sample was also linked to a second study, of yellow fever vaccine responses in identical twins.

Sequencing was done on a sample of PBMCs. These receptors were obtained from a woman between 18 and 29 years old in good health.

This clonotype was seen ten or more times. The genes are TRBV25-1 and TRBJ1-3, with 9 nucleotides matching TRBD1. The J segment lost 0 bases and the V segment lost 3 bases, leaving 3 bases of the junction unmatched. CDR3 length: 16 residues. In germline, CDR1 is MGHDK, CDR2 SYGVNS. CDR3 sequence: CASSDLGQGSGNTIYF. The CDR3 DNA reads TGTGCCAGCAGTGATCTGGGACAGGGCTCTGGAAACACCATATATTTT.

This clonotype was counted a few times. V gene TRBV20-1 combines with J gene TRBJ2-5, with TRBD2 identical over 10 bases. CDR3 size: 15 residues. The V gene's germline CDR1 is DFQATT and CDR2 SNEGSKA (reference sequence). J gave up 1 base and V 3 bases, and 5 bases lay outside the gene matches. The CDR3 here is CSASGLAGAQETQYF. CDR3 coding DNA: TGCAGTGCTAGCGGCCTAGCGGGGGCCCAAGAGACCCAGTACTTC.

In this sample, this clonotype turned up a few times. The rearrangement joins TRBV12-3 or TRBV12-4 to TRBJ2-5; no clear D gene. Trimming took off 3 bases at V and 2 bases at J, with 7 bases between the two ends. The CDR3 has 13 residues. As DNA, the CDR3 is TGTGCCAGCAGTTTCGGACCGCAAGAGACCCAGTACTTC. The encoded protein is CASSFGPQETQYF.

This clonotype was seen more than once but under ten times. The rearrangement uses TRBV18 and TRBJ1-4; D ambiguous. The CDR3 consists of 14 residues. The germline V gene encodes CDR1 KGHSH and CDR2 LQKENI. Trimming pared 1 base from V and 4 bases from J, leaving 7 bases between. This chain's CDR3 is CASSPRQDNEKLFF. The CDR3 region has the DNA TGTGCCAGCTCACCACGGCAGGATAATGAAAAACTGTTTTTT.

This clonotype occurred a few times. This chain connects TRBV28 to TRBJ2-1, with TRBD1 identical over 10 bases. The CDR3 extends over 15 amino acids. Germline-derived CDR1 and CDR2 are MDHEN and SYDVKM. The V gene end was trimmed by 6 bases and the J gene end by 14 bases; junction bases not matched to a gene: 16. As DNA, the CDR3 is TGTGCCAGCAGCACCTTTCCTGCCGGGACAGGGGAGGAGTTCTTC. This translates into CASSTFPAGTGEEFF.

Only a few counts were recorded for this clonotype. The chain combines TRBV6-5 with TRBJ1-1, with TRBD1 matching over 9 bases. The CDR3 extends over 12 amino acids. Germline CDR1 is MNHEY and CDR2 is SVGAGI. Germline trimming cut 6 bases from V and 10 bases from J; bases unmatched to any gene: 6. CDR3 in DNA: TGTGCCAGCAGACGCGGACAGGGGAGAGCTTTCTTT. Translating it yields CASRRGQGRAFF.

Ten or more counts support this clonotype. CDR3 coding DNA: TGTGCCAGCAGTTTCCCAGGGACAGGGAATGTGGGGGAGCAGTACTTC. Translating gives CASSFPGTGNVGEQYF. This chain joins TRBV12-3 or TRBV12-4 and TRBJ2-7, with TRBD1 identical over 9 bases. The CDR3 length is 16 residues. Unmatched junction bases numbered 13, after V lost 3 bases and J lost 7 bases.

The rearrangement links TRBV29-1 to TRBJ2-2, with 9 bases fitting TRBD1. V lost 8 bases to trimming and J lost 4 bases; unmatched junction nucleotides: 17. This CDR3 is 17 amino acids long. CDR1 SQVTM and CDR2 ANQGSEA come from the germline V gene. As DNA, the CDR3 is TGCAGCTCCTGGGGTGGCACGGGACAGGGTATCACCGGGGAGCTGTTTTTT. Its translation: CSSWGGTGQGITGELFF.

The V and J genes are TRBV10-3 and TRBJ1-1, with TRBD1 as a possible D gene (6 bases). The CDR3 is 14 amino acids. Germline CDR1 ENHRY, CDR2 SYGVKD. V lost 5 bases, J lost 1 base, and 11 bases lay in between. Here the CDR3 reads CAISTGIANTEAFF. The CDR3 DNA reads TGTGCCATCAGTACAGGGATAGCGAACACTGAAGCTTTCTTT.

The DNA for the CDR3 is TGTGCCACCGCAACTACAAATAGCGGGAGCTCCTACGAGCAGTACTTC. As protein: CATATTNSGSSYEQYF. The genes are TRBV21-1 and TRBJ2-7; the DNA was not compared with TRBD2, the D call given in the table. TRBV21-1 is recorded as a pseudogene. There are 16 residues in the CDR3.

The chain has TRBV16 and TRBJ2-1, with D possibly being TRBD2 (5 bases). Trimming removed 4 bases from V and 3 bases from J, with 7 bases in between. This CDR3 has 13 residues. The germline V gene encodes CDR1 KGHSY and CDR2 FQNENV. In DNA form, the CDR3 reads TGTGCCAGCAGCCTAGCGTTCTACAATGAGCAGTTCTTC. It codes for CASSLAFYNEQFF.

This clonotype was counted only a few times. V gene TRBV12-3 or TRBV12-4 combines with J gene TRBJ2-3, with 7 bases fitting TRBD2. V was pared by 5 bases and J by 2 bases, with 10 bases of the junction left unmatched. The CDR3 is made up of 16 amino acids. CDR3 residues: CASSPWGGVPTDTQYF. The CDR3 nucleotides are TGTGCCAGCAGTCCCTGGGGGGGGGTACCCACAGATACGCAGTATTTT.

This clonotype was observed many times. This chain connects TRBV12-3 or TRBV12-4 to TRBJ1-4, with D unclear. The CDR3 contains 13 residues. V was trimmed by 3 bases and J by 10 bases, leaving 12 bases between them. The CDR3 region has the DNA TGTGCCAGCAGTTTCGGGCAATCGGGAAAACTGTTTTTT. It codes for CASSFGQSGKLFF.

The chain combines TRBV20-1 with TRBJ2-5; 9 positions match TRBD2. The CDR3 runs 15 residues. The junction had 7 bases not matched to a gene; V was cut back by 1 base and J by 4 bases. Looked up from germline, CDR1 is DFQATT and CDR2 is SNEGSKA (reference sequence). DNA of the CDR3: TGCAGTGCTAGAGTTGCAGCGGGGGGTCCAGAGACCCAGTACTTC. Translated, it gives CSARVAAGGPETQYF.

The CDR3 protein is CASSSDRGRGETQYF. CDR3 sequence (DNA): TGTGCCAGCAGCTCAGACAGGGGGCGAGGAGAGACCCAGTACTTC. V is TRBV6-1 and J is TRBJ2-5; TRBD1 agrees at 10 bases. The length of the CDR3 is 15 residues. V shed 6 bases, J shed 4 bases, and the junction held 8 bases outside the gene matches. Germline V gene data show CDR1 as MNHNS and CDR2 as SASEGT.

This clonotype appeared a few times. The chain links TRBV5-5 to TRBJ2-7, with 9 bases lining up with TRBD1. V dropped 3 bases and J dropped 5; count of bases not matched to a gene: 9. The CDR3 is 15 amino acids. In germline, CDR1 is SGHKS, CDR2 YYEKEE (reference sequence). The CDR3 sequence: CASSSPGQGWDEQYF. The CDR3 DNA follows: TGTGCCAGCAGCTCGCCGGGACAGGGTTGGGACGAGCAGTACTTC.

The genes are TRBV29-1 and TRBJ2-7; the match to TRBD2 covers 8 bases. Per germline, CDR1 SQVTM and CDR2 ANQGSEA. With V trimmed by 2 bases and J by 2 bases, 8 bases remained unmatched. The CDR3 has 15 amino acids. This chain's CDR3 is CSVELGTRGTYEQYF. The CDR3 region has the DNA TGCAGCGTTGAATTAGGGACTAGAGGGACCTACGAGCAGTACTTC.

This clonotype has at least ten counts. The chain recombines TRBV6-5 with TRBJ2-2; possible D gene TRBD1, 6 bases. Trimming removed 6 bases from V and 5 bases from J, with 7 bases in between. Germline lookup yields CDR1 MNHEY and CDR2 SVGAGI. This CDR3 has 12 amino acids. CDR3 bases: TGTGCCAGCAGGAGGGGGACCGGGGAGCTGTTTTTT. Amino acids: CASRRGTGELFF.